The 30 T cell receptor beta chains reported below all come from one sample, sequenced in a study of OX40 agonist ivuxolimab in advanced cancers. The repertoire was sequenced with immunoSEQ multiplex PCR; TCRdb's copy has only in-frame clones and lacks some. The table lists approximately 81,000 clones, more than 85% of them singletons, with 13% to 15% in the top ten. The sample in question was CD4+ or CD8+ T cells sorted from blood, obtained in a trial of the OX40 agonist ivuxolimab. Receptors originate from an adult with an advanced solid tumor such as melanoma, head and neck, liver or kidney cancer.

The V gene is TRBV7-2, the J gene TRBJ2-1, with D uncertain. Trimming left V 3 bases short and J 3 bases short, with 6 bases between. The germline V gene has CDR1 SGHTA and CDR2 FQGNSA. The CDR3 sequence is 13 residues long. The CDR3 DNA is TGTGCCAGCAGCTTGGGCCGCTACAATGAGCAGTTCTTC. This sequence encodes CASSLGRYNEQFF.

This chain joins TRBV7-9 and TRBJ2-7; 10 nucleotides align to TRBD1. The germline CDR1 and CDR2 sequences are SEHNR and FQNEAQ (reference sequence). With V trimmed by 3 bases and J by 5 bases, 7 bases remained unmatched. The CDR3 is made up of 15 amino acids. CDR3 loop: CASSLRGTGADEQYF. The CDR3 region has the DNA TGTGCCAGCAGCTTGAGGGGGACAGGGGCGGACGAGCAGTACTTC.

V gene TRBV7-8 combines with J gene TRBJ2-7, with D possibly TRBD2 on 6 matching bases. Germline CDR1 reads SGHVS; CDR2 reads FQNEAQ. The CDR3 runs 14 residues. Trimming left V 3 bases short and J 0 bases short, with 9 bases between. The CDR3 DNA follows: TGTGCCAGCAGCTTGGGGGACTTCTCCTACGAGCAGTACTTC. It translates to CASSLGDFSYEQYF.

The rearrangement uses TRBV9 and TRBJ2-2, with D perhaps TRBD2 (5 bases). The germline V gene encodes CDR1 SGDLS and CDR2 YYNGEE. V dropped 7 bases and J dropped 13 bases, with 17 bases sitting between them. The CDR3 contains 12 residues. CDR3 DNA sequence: TGTGCCAGCGCTCGGGAAGATCGAAGGCTGTTTTTT. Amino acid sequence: CASAREDRRLFF.

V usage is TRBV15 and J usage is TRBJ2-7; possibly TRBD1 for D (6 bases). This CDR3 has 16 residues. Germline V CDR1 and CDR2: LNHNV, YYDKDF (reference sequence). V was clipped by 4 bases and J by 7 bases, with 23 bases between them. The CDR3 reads CATSTPPGAGAYEQYF. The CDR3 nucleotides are TGTGCCACCAGCACCCCTCCCGGCGCAGGGGCGTATGAGCAGTACTTC.

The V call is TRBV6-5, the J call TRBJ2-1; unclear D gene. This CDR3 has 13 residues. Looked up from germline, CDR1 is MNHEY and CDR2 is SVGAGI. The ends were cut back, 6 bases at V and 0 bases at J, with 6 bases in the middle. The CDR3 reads CASSPSSYNEQFF. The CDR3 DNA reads TGTGCCAGCAGCCCAAGCTCCTACAATGAGCAGTTCTTC.

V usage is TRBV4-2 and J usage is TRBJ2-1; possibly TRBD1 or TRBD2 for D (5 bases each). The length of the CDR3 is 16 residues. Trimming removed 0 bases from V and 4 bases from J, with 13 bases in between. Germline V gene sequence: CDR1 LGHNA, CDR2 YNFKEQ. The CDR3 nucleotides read TGTGCCAGCAGCCAAGAGGGACCGGAGCCGTACAATGAGCAGTTCTTC. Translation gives CASSQEGPEPYNEQFF.

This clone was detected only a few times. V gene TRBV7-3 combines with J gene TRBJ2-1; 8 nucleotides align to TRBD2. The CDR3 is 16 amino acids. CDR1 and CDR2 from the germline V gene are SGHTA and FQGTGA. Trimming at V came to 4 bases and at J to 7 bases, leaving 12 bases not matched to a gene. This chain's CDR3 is CASSSRSGEGRNEQFF. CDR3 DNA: TGTGCCAGCAGCTCCCGTAGCGGGGAGGGCCGGAATGAGCAGTTCTTC.

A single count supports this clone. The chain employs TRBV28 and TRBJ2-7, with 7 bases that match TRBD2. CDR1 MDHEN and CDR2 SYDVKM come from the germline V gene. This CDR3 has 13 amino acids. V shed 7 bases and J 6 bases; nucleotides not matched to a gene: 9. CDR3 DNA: TGTGCCAGCATGATGGGAGGGGCAGTCGAGCAGTACTTC. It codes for CASMMGGAVEQYF. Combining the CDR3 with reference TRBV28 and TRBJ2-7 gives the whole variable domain DVKVTQSSRYLVKRTGEKVFLECVQDMDHENMFWYRQDPGLGLRLIYFSYDVKMKEKGDIPEGYSVSREKKERFSLILESASTNQTSMYLCASMMGGAVEQYFGPGTRLTVT.

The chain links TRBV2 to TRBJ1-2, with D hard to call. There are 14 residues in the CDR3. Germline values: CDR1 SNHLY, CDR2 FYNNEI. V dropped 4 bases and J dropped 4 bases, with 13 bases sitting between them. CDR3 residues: CASSVWAESYGYTF. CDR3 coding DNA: TGTGCCAGCAGTGTGTGGGCGGAATCCTATGGCTACACCTTC. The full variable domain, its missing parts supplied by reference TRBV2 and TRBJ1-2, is EPEVTQTPSHQVTQMGQEVILRCVPISNHLYFYWYRQILGQKVEFLVSFYNNEISEKSEIFDDQFSVERPDGSNFTLKIRSTKLEDSAMYFCASSVWAESYGYTFGSGTRLTVV.

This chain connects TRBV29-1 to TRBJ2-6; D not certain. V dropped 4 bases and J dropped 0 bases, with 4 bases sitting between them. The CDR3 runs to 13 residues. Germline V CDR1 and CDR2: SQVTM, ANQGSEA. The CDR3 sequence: CSVAFSGANVLTF. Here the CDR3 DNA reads TGCAGCGTTGCGTTCTCTGGGGCCAACGTCCTGACTTTC.

The CDR3 loop is CASSTRDRANSPLHF. The CDR3, as DNA: TGCGCCAGCAGCACCCGGGACAGGGCGAATTCACCCCTCCACTTT. The chain carries TRBV4-3 and TRBJ1-6, with TRBD1 matching over 9 bases. The J segment lost 7 bases and the V segment lost 5 bases, leaving 6 bases of the junction unmatched. The CDR3 runs to 15 residues. In germline, CDR1 is LGHNA, CDR2 YSLEER.

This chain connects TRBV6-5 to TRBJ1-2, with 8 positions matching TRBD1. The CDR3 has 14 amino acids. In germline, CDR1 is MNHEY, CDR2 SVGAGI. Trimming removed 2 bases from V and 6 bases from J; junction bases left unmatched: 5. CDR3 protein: CASSYRTGNDGYTF. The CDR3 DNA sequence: TGTGCCAGCAGTTACAGGACAGGGAACGATGGCTACACCTTC.

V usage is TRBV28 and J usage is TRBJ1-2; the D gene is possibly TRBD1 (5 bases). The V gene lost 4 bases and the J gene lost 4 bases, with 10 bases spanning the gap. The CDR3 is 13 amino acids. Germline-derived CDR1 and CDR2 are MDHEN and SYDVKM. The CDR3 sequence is CASSSAGSYGYTF. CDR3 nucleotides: TGTGCCAGCAGTTCAGCAGGGTCCTATGGCTACACCTTC.

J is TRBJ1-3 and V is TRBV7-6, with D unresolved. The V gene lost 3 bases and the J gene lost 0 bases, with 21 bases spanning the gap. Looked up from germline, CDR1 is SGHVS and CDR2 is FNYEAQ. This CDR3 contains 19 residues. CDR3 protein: CASSFVLSQAYNSGNTIYF. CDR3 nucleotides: TGTGCCAGCAGCTTTGTCCTTAGTCAAGCTTACAACTCTGGAAACACCATATATTTT.

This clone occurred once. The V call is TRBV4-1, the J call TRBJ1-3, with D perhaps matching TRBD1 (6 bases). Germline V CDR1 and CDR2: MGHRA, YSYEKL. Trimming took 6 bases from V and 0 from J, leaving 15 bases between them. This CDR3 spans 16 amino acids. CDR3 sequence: CASSYGQGYSGNTIYF. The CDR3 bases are TGCGCCAGCAGTTATGGCCAGGGGTACTCTGGAAACACCATATATTTT.

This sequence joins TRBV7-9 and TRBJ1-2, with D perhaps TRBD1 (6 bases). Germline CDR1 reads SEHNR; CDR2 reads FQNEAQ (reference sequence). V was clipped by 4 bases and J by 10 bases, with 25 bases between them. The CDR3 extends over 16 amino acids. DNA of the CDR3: TGTGCCAGCAGCTCCCCGAGAGTGGAGGGGGGCAGGGCCTACACCTTC. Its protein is CASSSPRVEGGRAYTF.

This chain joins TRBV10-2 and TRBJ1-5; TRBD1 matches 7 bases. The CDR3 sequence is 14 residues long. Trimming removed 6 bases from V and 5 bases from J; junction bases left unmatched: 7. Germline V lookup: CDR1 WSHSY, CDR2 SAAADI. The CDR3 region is CASSPGGVYQPQHF. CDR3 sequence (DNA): TGCGCCAGCAGCCCAGGGGGGGTGTATCAGCCCCAGCATTTT.

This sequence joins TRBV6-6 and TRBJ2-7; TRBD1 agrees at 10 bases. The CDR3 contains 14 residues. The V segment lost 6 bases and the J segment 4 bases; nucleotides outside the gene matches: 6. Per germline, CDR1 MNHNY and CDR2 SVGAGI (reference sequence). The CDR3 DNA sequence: TGTGCCAGCAGGAACCGGGACAGGGGTTACGAGCAGTACTTC. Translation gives CASRNRDRGYEQYF.

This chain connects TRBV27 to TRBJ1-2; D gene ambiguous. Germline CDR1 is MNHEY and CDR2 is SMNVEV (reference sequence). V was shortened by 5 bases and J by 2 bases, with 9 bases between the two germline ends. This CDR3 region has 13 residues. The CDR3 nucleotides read TGTGCCAGCAGTCCCACAACAAACTATGGCTACACCTTC. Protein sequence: CASSPTTNYGYTF.

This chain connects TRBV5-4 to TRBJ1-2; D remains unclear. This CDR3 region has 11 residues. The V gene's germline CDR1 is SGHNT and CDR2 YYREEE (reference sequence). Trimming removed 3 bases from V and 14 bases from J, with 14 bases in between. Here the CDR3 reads CASSSGMFNTF. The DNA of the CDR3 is TGTGCCAGCAGCTCGGGGATGTTTAATACCTTC.

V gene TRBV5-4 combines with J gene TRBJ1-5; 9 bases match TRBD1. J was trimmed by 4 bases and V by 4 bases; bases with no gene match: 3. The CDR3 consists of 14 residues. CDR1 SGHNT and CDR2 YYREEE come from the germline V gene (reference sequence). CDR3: CASSQGQGNQPQHF. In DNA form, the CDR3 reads TGTGCCAGCAGCCAAGGACAGGGGAATCAGCCCCAGCATTTT.

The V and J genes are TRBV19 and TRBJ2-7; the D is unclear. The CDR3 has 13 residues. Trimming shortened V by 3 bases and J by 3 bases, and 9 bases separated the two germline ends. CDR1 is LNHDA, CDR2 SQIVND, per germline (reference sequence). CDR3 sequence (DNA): TGTGCCAGTAGTATCCAGGACGGCTACGAGCAGTACTTC. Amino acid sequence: CASSIQDGYEQYF.

In nucleotides, the CDR3 is TGTGCCAGCAGGTCGGGACAGGGTTCTACTGAAGCTTTCTTT. Its protein product is CASRSGQGSTEAFF. The chain carries TRBV2 and TRBJ1-1, with 9 bases identical to TRBD1. Germline assignment: CDR1 SNHLY and CDR2 FYNNEI. The CDR3 is made up of 14 amino acids. The J segment lost 5 bases and the V segment lost 6 bases, leaving 7 bases of the junction unmatched.

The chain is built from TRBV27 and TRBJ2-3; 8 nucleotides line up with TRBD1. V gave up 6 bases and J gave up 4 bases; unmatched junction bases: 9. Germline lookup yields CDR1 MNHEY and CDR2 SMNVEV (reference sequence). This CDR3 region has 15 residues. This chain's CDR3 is CASSLDREGADTQYF. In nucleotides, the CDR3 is TGTGCCAGCAGCTTGGACAGGGAAGGCGCAGATACGCAGTATTTT.

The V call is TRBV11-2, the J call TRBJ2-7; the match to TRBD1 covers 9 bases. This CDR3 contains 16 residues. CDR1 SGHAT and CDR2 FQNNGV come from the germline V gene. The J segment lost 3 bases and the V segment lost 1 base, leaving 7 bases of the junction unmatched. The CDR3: CASSLADRGWIYEQYF. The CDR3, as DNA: TGTGCCAGCAGCTTAGCGGACAGGGGTTGGATCTACGAGCAGTACTTC.

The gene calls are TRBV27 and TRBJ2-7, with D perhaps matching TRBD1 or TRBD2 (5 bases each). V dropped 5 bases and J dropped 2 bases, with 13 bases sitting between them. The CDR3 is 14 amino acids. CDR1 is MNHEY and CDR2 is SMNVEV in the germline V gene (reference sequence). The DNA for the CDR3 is TGTGCCAGCAGTCCGGGACCGAGCCCCTACGAGCAGTACTTC. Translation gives CASSPGPSPYEQYF.

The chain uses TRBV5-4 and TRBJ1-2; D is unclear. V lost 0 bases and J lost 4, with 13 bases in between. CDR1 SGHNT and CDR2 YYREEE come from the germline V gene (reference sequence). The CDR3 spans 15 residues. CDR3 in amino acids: CASSLGRPLVYGYTF. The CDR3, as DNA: TGTGCCAGCAGCTTGGGACGCCCGCTAGTCTATGGCTACACCTTC.

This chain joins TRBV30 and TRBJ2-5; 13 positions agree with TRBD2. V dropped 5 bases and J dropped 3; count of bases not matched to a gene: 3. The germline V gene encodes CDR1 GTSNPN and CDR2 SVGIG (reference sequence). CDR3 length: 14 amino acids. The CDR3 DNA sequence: TGTGCCTGGTCTGGACTAGCGGGAGAAGAGACCCAGTACTTC. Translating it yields CAWSGLAGEETQYF.

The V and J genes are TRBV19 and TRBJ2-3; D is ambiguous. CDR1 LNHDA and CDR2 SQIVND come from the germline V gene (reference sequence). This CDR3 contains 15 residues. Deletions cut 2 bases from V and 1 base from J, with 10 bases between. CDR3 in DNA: TGTGCCAGTAGTATATACGACACCCGCACAGATACGCAGTATTTT. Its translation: CASSIYDTRTDTQYF. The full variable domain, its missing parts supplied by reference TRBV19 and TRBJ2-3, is DGGITQSPKYLFRKEGQNVTLSCEQNLNHDAMYWYRQDPGQGLRLIYYSQIVNDFQKGDIAEGYSVSREKKESFPLTVTSAQKNPTAFYLCASSIYDTRTDTQYFGPGTRLTVL.